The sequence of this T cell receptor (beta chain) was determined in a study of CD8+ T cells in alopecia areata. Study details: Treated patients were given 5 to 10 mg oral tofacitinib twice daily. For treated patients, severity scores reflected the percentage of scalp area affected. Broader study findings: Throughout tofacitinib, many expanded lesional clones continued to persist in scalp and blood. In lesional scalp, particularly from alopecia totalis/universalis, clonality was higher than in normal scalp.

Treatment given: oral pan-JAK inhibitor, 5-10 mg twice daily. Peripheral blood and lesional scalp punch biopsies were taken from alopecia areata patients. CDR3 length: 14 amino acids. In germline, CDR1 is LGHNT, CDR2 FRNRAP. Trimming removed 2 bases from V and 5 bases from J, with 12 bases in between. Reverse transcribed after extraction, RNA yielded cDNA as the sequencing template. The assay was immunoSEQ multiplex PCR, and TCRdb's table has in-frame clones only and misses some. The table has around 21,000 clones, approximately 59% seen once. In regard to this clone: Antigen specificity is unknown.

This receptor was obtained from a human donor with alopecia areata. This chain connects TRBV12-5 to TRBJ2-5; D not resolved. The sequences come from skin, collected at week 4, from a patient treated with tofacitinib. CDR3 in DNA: TGTGCTAGTGGTTTGTCAGCCCTCGGGGAGACCCAGTACTTC. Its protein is CASGLSALGETQYF.